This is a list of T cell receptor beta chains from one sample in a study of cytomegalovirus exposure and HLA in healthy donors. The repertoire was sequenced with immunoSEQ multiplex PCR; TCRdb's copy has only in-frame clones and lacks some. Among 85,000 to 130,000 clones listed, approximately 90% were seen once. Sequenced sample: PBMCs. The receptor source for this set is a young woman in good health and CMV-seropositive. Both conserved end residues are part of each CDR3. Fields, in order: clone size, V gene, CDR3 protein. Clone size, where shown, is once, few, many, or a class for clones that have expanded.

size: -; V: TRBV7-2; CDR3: CASSPRSRREQYF
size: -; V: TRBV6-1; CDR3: CASSAQGAGQPQHF
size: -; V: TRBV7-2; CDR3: CASSLVGQDSYNSPLHF
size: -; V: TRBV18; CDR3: CASSPPGTGGHQPQHF
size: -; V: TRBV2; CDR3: CASSVAGQLSNQPQHF
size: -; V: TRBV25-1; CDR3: CASRETVDNSPLHF
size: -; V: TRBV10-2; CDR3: CASSEPTRSPLHF
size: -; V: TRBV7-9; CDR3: CASSFSLGQRYEQYF
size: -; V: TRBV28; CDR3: CASSPPAGGSQETQYF
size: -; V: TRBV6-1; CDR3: CASSEVGHRAGYTF
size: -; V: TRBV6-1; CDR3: CASSGALEYYEQYF
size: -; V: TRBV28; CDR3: CASRFLRYEKLFF
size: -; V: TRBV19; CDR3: CASSPIDTSGYNEQFF
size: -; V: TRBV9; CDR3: CASSVGTDFNEKLFF
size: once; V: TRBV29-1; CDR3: CSVETGDRDTQYF
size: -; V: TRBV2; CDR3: CASSEAIRREIAQYF
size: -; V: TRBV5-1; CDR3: CASSFPRGGGLDTQYF
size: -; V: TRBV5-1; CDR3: CASSFRTGLRTDTQYF
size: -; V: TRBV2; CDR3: CASSGQGVGELFF
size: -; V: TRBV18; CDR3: CASSPPSQGITEAFF